This TCR beta chain was sequenced in a study of shared clonotypes between healthy human individuals. Naive CD8 isolation took CD45RO-negative cells positively selected for CCR7 and excluded terminally differentiated effector memory CD45RA+ cells. Under the authors' procedure: For the immunoSEQ data, sequences were junction-only without quality scores, so filtering differed. TCRdb keeps only in-frame clones here, not all; method: immunoSEQ multiplex PCR. Clone size and V and J calls were adopted from that table, with D and trimming inferred from the DNA. The sample lists roughly 850,000 clones; about 97% were seen once. V shed 4 bases and J shed 8 bases, with 11 bases lying between them. CDR3 size: 11 residues. CDR1 and CDR2 (germline): DFQATT, SNEGSKA (reference sequence).

The specimen was naive CD8+ T cells sorted from blood. The chain couples TRBV20-1 to TRBJ1-1; tentatively, D is TRBD1 (6 bases). The TCR originated in a young man in good health. The CDR3 DNA follows: TGCAGTGCTACCTTAGACAGGGAAGCTTTCTTT. Its protein is CSATLDREAFF.